A single sample is the source of the 25 T cell receptor beta chains below, sequenced in a study of shared clonotypes between healthy human individuals. Using immunoSEQ multiplex PCR, the repertoire was profiled, and TCRdb retains in-frame clones only, with some absent. The sample lists about 1.1 million clones, about 80% occurring once. Sequences were obtained from memory CD4+ T cells from PBMCs. The subset was: CD45RA-negative fraction. The receptors stem from a man aged 18 to 35 in good health. Some clones in this sample may be carry-over from other donors' samples.

V usage is TRBV7-8 and J usage is TRBJ1-3; D gene uncertain. The CDR3 has 15 amino acids. Germline V gene data show CDR1 as SGHVS and CDR2 as FQNEAQ. The V and J ends lost 1 base and 4 bases respectively, with 11 bases between them. CDR3 sequence reads: CASSLGSSDGNTIYF. The CDR3 bases are TGTGCCAGCAGCTTAGGGTCCTCGGACGGAAACACCATATATTTT.

This clone was recorded once. This chain connects TRBV6-6 to TRBJ2-2; the match to TRBD1 covers 7 bases. Germline loops: CDR1 MNHNY, CDR2 SVGAGI (reference sequence). CDR3 length: 15 amino acids. V lost 5 bases, J lost 4 bases, and 7 bases stayed unmatched. In nucleotides, the CDR3 is TGTGCCAGCAGTACCGGGACAGTCAGCACCGGGGAGCTGTTTTTT. Its translation is CASSTGTVSTGELFF.

The chain uses TRBV11-2 and TRBJ1-4; weak D call: TRBD1 (6 bases). CDR3 size: 15 residues. Germline loops: CDR1 SGHAT, CDR2 FQNNGV. Trimming removed 5 bases at V and 8 bases at J, with 18 bases between. The DNA of the CDR3 is TGTGCCAGCAGCCCAGCCCCGGGACACTTAGAAAAACTGTTTTTT. It is translated as CASSPAPGHLEKLFF.

This clone occurred many times. The V gene is TRBV9, the J gene TRBJ2-2; D call uncertain. Germline V gene lookup returns CDR1 SGDLS and CDR2 YYNGEE. There are 16 residues in the CDR3. V lost 0 bases, J lost 3 bases, and 12 bases lay in between. CDR3 nucleotide sequence: TGTGCCAGCAGCGTAGTAGCCCAACCATACACCGGGGAGCTGTTTTTT. Residues: CASSVVAQPYTGELFF. Combining the CDR3 with reference TRBV9 and TRBJ2-2 gives the whole variable domain DSGVTQTPKHLITATGQRVTLRCSPRSGDLSVYWYQQSLDQGLQFLIQYYNGEERAKGNILERFSAQQFPDLHSELNLSSLELGDSALYFCASSVVAQPYTGELFFGEGSRLTVL.

This rearrangement joins TRBV10-2 to TRBJ2-6, with D hard to call. The CDR3 length is 15 residues. Trimming removed 3 bases at V and 0 bases at J, with 6 bases between. The germline gives CDR1 WSHSY, CDR2 SAAADI. The CDR3 nucleotides are TGCGCCAGCAGTGATGGGGTCTCTGGGGCCAACGTCCTGACTTTC. Its translation is CASSDGVSGANVLTF.

The V call is TRBV7-3, the J call TRBJ2-1; D call uncertain. Germline V gene lookup returns CDR1 SGHTA and CDR2 FQGTGA. This CDR3 spans 16 amino acids. The V end lost 2 bases, the J end lost 0 bases, and 11 bases lay between the germline ends. CDR3 sequence reads: CASSLVSGISYNEQFF. CDR3 sequence (DNA): TGTGCCAGCAGCTTAGTGTCGGGTATCTCCTACAATGAGCAGTTCTTC. The entire variable domain, with the rest obtained from reference TRBV7-3 and TRBJ2-1, is as follows: GAGVSQTPSNKVTEKGKYVELRCDPISGHTALYWYRQSLGQGPEFLIYFQGTGAADDSGLPNDRFFAVRPEGSVSTLKIQRTERGDSAVYLCASSLVSGISYNEQFFGPGTRLTVL.

With regard to this clone: Other nucleotide sequences in the sample specify the same CDR3. The chain is built from TRBV6-4 and TRBJ2-3; D unresolved. The CDR3 consists of 14 residues. Germline V gene sequence: CDR1 MRHNA, CDR2 SNTAGT. Trimming shortened V by 2 bases and J by 0 bases, and 6 bases separated the two germline ends. The CDR3 spells CASSDGTSTDTQYF. DNA of the CDR3: TGTGCCAGCAGTGACGGAACTAGCACAGATACGCAGTATTTT.

This chain links TRBV5-4 with TRBJ2-1; tentative D call: TRBD2 (6 bases). CDR1 and CDR2 from the germline V gene are SGHNT and YYREEE (reference sequence). The CDR3 spans 16 residues. Trimming shortened V by 2 bases and J by 0 bases, and 12 bases separated the two germline ends. The CDR3, as DNA: TGTGCCAGCAGCTTATTTACCGGGGGCTCCTACAATGAGCAGTTCTTC. It yields the protein CASSLFTGGSYNEQFF.

The chain carries TRBV4-2 and TRBJ1-3; 8 nucleotides match TRBD1. Trimming took 4 bases from V and 1 from J; bases not matched to a gene: 15. Per the germline V gene, CDR1 is LGHNA and CDR2 is YNFKEQ. CDR3 length: 19 amino acids. In DNA, the CDR3 is TGTGCCAGCAGCCTGGAAGCTCTTGGACAGGGAGGATCTGGAAACACCATATATTTT. Translation gives CASSLEALGQGGSGNTIYF.

This rearrangement joins TRBV5-6 to TRBJ1-1, with 9 bases lining up with TRBD1. CDR1 is SGHDT and CDR2 is YYEEEE in the germline V gene. CDR3 length: 15 amino acids. The V gene end was trimmed by 4 bases and the J gene end by 3 bases; junction bases not matched to a gene: 7. In DNA form, the CDR3 reads TGTGCCAGCAGCCCAAACAGGGGGCTGGACACTGAAGCTTTCTTT. Translation: CASSPNRGLDTEAFF.

The chain uses TRBV9 and TRBJ1-1, with D perhaps TRBD1 (5 bases). The V gene lost 2 bases and the J gene lost 10 bases, with 18 bases spanning the gap. CDR1 and CDR2 from the germline V gene are SGDLS and YYNGEE. The CDR3 length is 14 residues. This chain's CDR3 is CASSVNLGLGGAFF. In DNA, the CDR3 is TGTGCCAGCAGCGTCAACCTGGGACTCGGAGGAGCTTTCTTT.

The chain joins TRBV18 to TRBJ1-2; TRBD1 matches 10 bases. After removal of 3 bases from V and 5 bases from J, the junction contained 6 bases not matched to a gene. This CDR3 comprises 15 residues. Germline V CDR1 and CDR2: KGHSH, LQKENI. The CDR3 spells CASSPGDRGLYGYTF. The CDR3 DNA is TGTGCCAGCTCACCGGGGGACAGGGGCCTTTATGGCTACACCTTC.

CDR3 bases: TGCGCCAGCAGCTTTACAGGGTCGTACGAGCAGTACTTC. As protein: CASSFTGSYEQYF. The rearrangement joins TRBV5-1 to TRBJ2-7; tentatively, D is TRBD1 (6 bases). The CDR3 covers 13 residues. The germline V gene encodes CDR1 SGHRS and CDR2 YFSETQ. Trimming pared 2 bases from V and 4 bases from J, leaving 10 bases between.

V gene TRBV9 combines with J gene TRBJ2-5; a possible D gene is TRBD2 (6 bases). The ends were cut back, 2 bases at V and 7 bases at J, with 18 bases in the middle. Germline CDR1 is SGDLS and CDR2 is YYNGEE. There are 15 residues in the CDR3. The CDR3 region is CASSVEGTPKGTQYF. The CDR3 DNA is TGTGCCAGCAGCGTCGAAGGGACTCCTAAAGGGACCCAGTACTTC.

The V call is TRBV18, the J call TRBJ2-7; TRBD2 is a possible D gene (6 bases). The CDR3 sequence is 13 residues long. CDR1 and CDR2 (germline): KGHSH, LQKENI. V was shortened by 3 bases and J by 6 bases, with 12 bases between the two germline ends. CDR3 in DNA: TGTGCCAGCTCACCGGGACTCAGGAGCGAGCAGTACTTC. It translates to CASSPGLRSEQYF.

The V gene is TRBV5-4, the J gene TRBJ1-1; the match to TRBD1 covers 7 bases. V gave up 5 bases and J gave up 1 base; unmatched junction bases: 14. Germline V gene data show CDR1 as SGHNT and CDR2 as YYREEE (reference sequence). The CDR3 is 17 residues long. This CDR3 reads CASSKGARGAGNTEAFF. Here the CDR3 DNA reads TGTGCCAGCAGTAAGGGGGCCAGGGGGGCGGGGAACACTGAAGCTTTCTTT.

The chain couples TRBV6-5 to TRBJ1-1; D gene unclear. The germline V gene encodes CDR1 MNHEY and CDR2 SVGAGI. CDR3 size: 13 residues. V was trimmed by 7 bases and J by 2 bases, leaving 11 bases between them. This CDR3 is CASNKDANTEAFF. CDR3 nucleotides: TGTGCCAGCAATAAAGACGCAAACACTGAAGCTTTCTTT.

V and J are TRBV5-6 and TRBJ2-6, with 7 bases identical to TRBD1. V lost 6 bases to trimming and J lost 3 bases; unmatched junction nucleotides: 3. This CDR3 comprises 14 residues. From germline, CDR1 is SGHDT and CDR2 YYEEEE. CDR3 nucleotides: TGTGCCAGCACCCCAGGGGGTGGGGCCAACGTCCTGACTTTC. Amino acid sequence: CASTPGGGANVLTF.

The V call is TRBV9, the J call TRBJ2-3, with 10 bases fitting TRBD2. With V trimmed by 0 bases and J by 2 bases, 3 bases remained unmatched. CDR1 and CDR2 (germline): SGDLS, YYNGEE. The CDR3 loop spans 16 amino acids. The CDR3 reads CASSVVGLAATDTQYF. DNA of the CDR3: TGTGCCAGCAGCGTAGTTGGACTAGCGGCCACAGATACGCAGTATTTT.

This chain uses TRBV4-1 with TRBJ2-6; D is perhaps TRBD1 (5 bases). With 1 base removed from V and 12 bases from J, the gap between germline ends came to 13 bases. The CDR3 extends over 14 amino acids. Germline values: CDR1 MGHRA, CDR2 YSYEKL. CDR3 sequence (DNA): TGCGCCAGCAGCCAAGTAGAGGCAGGGCCCGTCCTGACTTTC. It yields the protein CASSQVEAGPVLTF.

As to this clone: This sample includes further DNA sequences coding for the same CDR3. The rearrangement uses TRBV28 and TRBJ1-2; no clear D gene. V shed 6 bases and J shed 5 bases, with 4 bases lying between them. Germline CDR1 MDHEN, CDR2 SYDVKM. The CDR3 spans 10 residues. CDR3 region: CASRGYGYTF. The CDR3 bases are TGTGCCAGCAGGGGATATGGCTACACCTTC.

The CDR3 nucleotides read TGTGCCAGCAGCCCGGGACTAGCGGGAGGCGAGCAGTACTTC. Encoded protein: CASSPGLAGGEQYF. The chain carries TRBV7-9 and TRBJ2-7; TRBD2 matches at 15 bases. Germline V gives CDR1 SEHNR, CDR2 FQNEAQ (reference sequence). The CDR3 consists of 14 residues. The V gene end was trimmed by 5 bases and the J gene end by 6 bases; junction bases not matched to a gene: 2.

This chain uses TRBV10-1 with TRBJ2-1; TRBD1 matches at 8 bases. The V gene end was trimmed by 4 bases and the J gene end by 6 bases; junction bases not matched to a gene: 14. The germline V gene has CDR1 WNHNN and CDR2 SYGVQD (reference sequence). The CDR3 spans 17 residues. CDR3 region: CASSGHNRQGYINEQFF. The CDR3 nucleotides are TGCGCCAGCAGTGGGCATAATCGACAGGGGTATATCAATGAGCAGTTCTTC.

J is TRBJ2-7 and V is TRBV28; no clear D. CDR3 length equals 13 residues. Trimming took off 4 bases at V and 7 bases at J, with 14 bases between the two ends. Germline CDR1 and CDR2: MDHEN and SYDVKM. The chain's CDR3 is CASSSGPPGEQYF. The CDR3 coding sequence is TGTGCCAGCAGTTCGGGTCCTCCTGGGGAGCAGTACTTC.

The chain is built from TRBV7-9 and TRBJ1-2, with D hard to call. The CDR3 totals 15 residues. Trimming pared 6 bases from V and 3 bases from J, leaving 17 bases between. The V gene's germline CDR1 is SEHNR and CDR2 FQNEAQ (reference sequence). CDR3 sequence: CASSLRLVGDYGYTF. The CDR3 DNA reads as TGTGCCAGCAGTTTGCGACTCGTCGGAGACTATGGCTACACCTTC.